Sequencing of this T cell receptor (beta chain) was carried out in a study of CD8+ T cells in alopecia areata (dated by TCRdb to between 2017 and 2018). About the investigation overall: The treated patients, all with moderate-to-severe alopecia areata, were enrolled in an open-label pilot trial of oral tofacitinib given at 5 to 10 mg twice daily. The RNA source kit depended on sample type: the PAXgene miRNA kit for fixed scalp, the miRNeasy kit for PBMCs, and the RNeasy kit for mouse skin. Patients stayed on tofacitinib for 6 to 18 months and then had 6 months of follow-up off drug so that delayed response and recurrence could be assessed. Amplification of TCRbeta CDR3 regions was done by immunoSEQ multiplex PCR using 35 Vbeta forward primers and 13 Jbeta reverse primers. For the treated patients, the SALT score, which quantifies what percentage of scalp surface area is affected, served as the measure of disease severity. The study used high-throughput TCRbeta sequencing to examine T cell clonal expansion in alopecia areata, in both the C3H/HeJ mouse model and human patients. On the human side, TCRbeta sequencing was run on scalp tissue and on sorted CD4+ and CD8+ peripheral blood T cells from healthy controls and from alopecia areata patients with either patchy or totalis/universalis disease. Scalp clonality was compared among normal scalp (n=4), patchy alopecia areata scalp (n=8), and alopecia totalis/universalis scalp (n=8). Biopsies were taken from tofacitinib-treated patients at baseline and again at 4 and 24 weeks into treatment, and several of those patients also had a later scalp biopsy. General conclusions and limits of the study: Higher clonality and more expanded CD8+ clones were observed in lesional scalp than in normal scalp, particularly in alopecia totalis/universalis, a finding suggestive of antigenic drive. Because the treated cohort was small and had just a single nonresponder, larger studies are needed to establish links between baseline CD8+ expansion and response. With tofacitinib, both scalp clonality and the number of expanded CD8+ clones among the top 100 scalp clones went down significantly. During tofacitinib treatment, many expanded lesional clones stuck around in both scalp and blood, and this persistence may partly explain why relapse happens after treatment is stopped. Shared TCR sequences between patients were less evident than in mice, which may be partly attributable to HLA diversity in the patient population. Scalp TCR repertoire analysis is complicated because resident alphabeta T cells in normal human skin are also sequenced, whereas mouse skin is dominated by gammadelta T cells.

As to this clone: What this receptor recognizes is not known. No much larger clonotype is one base removed from it; base qualities were not supplied.

Library preparation was by the immunoSEQ multiplex PCR assay. RNA was extracted from all samples and reverse transcribed into cDNA, which served as template for TCR sequencing. SuperScript III was used for first-strand cDNA synthesis, primed with a 2:1 mix of oligo-dT and random hexamers. A synthetic immune receptor repertoire was used to gauge amplification bias, and whatever bias remained was removed computationally. The published analysis was carried out like this. Raw reads were preprocessed to remove errors, and CDR3 was defined according to IMGT conventions as the region from the conserved cysteine to phenylalanine. To get clonality, Shannon entropy was normalized by log2 of the number of productive unique TCRs and the result was subtracted from 1. Scalp TCRbeta sequences were cross-referenced with sorted blood CD4 and CD8 repertoires so that the CD4 or CD8 identity of scalp clones could be inferred. The table was pulled from immuneACCESS by TCRdb, which kept in-frame rearrangements only. Such tables lose some clones; where checked, under half of the loss comes from unresolved V genes, and the rest has no known cause. V, J and clone size reflect that table, while D and trimming were determined from the DNA. Across this sample there are 150,000 to 200,000 clones, with 50% to 65% seen only once. The ten most abundant clones make up under 14% of the sample.

The V end gives up 4 bases and the J end 12 bases, leaving 6 bases in the junction not matched to a gene. Its CDR3 holds 12 amino acids, cysteine through phenylalanine. Only CDR3 DNA is held: 36 bases, read in frame from base 1. Taken from the germline V gene, the CDR1 and CDR2 loops are MNHEY and SVGAGI. According to the study, the label for this sample's time point signals: 24 weeks on oral tofacitinib. Explained via the paper, the treatment or condition label denotes: oral pan-JAK inhibitor, 5-10 mg twice daily. Lesional scalp punch biopsies and peripheral blood were collected from alopecia areata patients. After PBMCs were isolated by density centrifugation and stained for CD3, CD4 and CD8, a FACSAria was used to sort CD4+ and CD8+ T cells.

The sample here was CD8+ T cells sorted from blood, taken at week 24, from a patient treated with tofacitinib. The TCR comes from a human donor with alopecia areata. The chain is assembled from TRBV6-5 and TRBJ2-7, with 10 junctional bases fitting TRBD1. The DNA sequence is TGTGCCAGCAGTTTGGGACAGGGGCTCCTGTACTTC. Its protein reads: CASSLGQGLLYF.